The 23 T cell receptor beta chains below come from one sample, sequenced in a study of T cells in Graves' hyperthyroidism and ophthalmopathy. The investigators amplified TCR beta CDR3 regions from RNA transcripts. HTBI primers were employed in a first-round RT-PCR of the TCR CDR3. TCRdb itself ran the multiplex PCR reads through MiXCR, one entry per CDR3 protein. The table records hundreds of thousands of distinct CDR3 sequences, 20% to 25% of them present only once. Sequenced material: blood. Receptors originate from a man aged 25 to 40 with Graves' ophthalmopathy.

This clonotype was counted only a few times. This chain uses TRBV6-5 with TRBJ2-7; 14 nucleotides align to TRBD2. Germline V gene lookup returns CDR1 MNHEY and CDR2 SVGAGI. This CDR3 has 16 residues. Unmatched junction bases numbered 1, after V lost 1 base and J lost 2 bases. CDR3 sequence reads: CASSYLGLAGAYEQYF. The CDR3 DNA sequence: TGTGCCAGCAGTTACTTGGGACTAGCGGGAGCCTACGAGCAGTACTTC.

This clonotype was observed at least ten times. J is TRBJ1-6 and V is TRBV11-3; D gene ambiguous. The length of the CDR3 is 13 residues. Germline loops: CDR1 SGHNT, CDR2 YENEEA. V was shortened by 2 bases and J by 5 bases, with 4 bases between the two germline ends. This chain's CDR3 is CASSLSNNSPLHF. For the CDR3, the DNA is TGTGCCAGCAGCTTAAGTAATAATTCACCCCTCCACTTT.

This clonotype turned up a few times. The chain carries TRBV2 and TRBJ2-4, with 7 positions matching TRBD1. The CDR3 has 15 amino acids. Germline-derived CDR1 and CDR2 are SNHLY and FYNNEI. V was pared by 3 bases and J by 2 bases, with 4 bases of the junction left unmatched. CDR3 nucleotides: TGTGCCAGCAGTGATCGGGGACAGACCAAAAACATTCAGTACTTC. Translation gives CASSDRGQTKNIQYF.

This clonotype was recorded many times. The chain carries TRBV27 and TRBJ1-1; tentatively, D is TRBD1 (6 bases). Trimming stripped 2 bases from V and 11 bases from J, with 18 bases between. In germline, CDR1 is MNHEY, CDR2 SMNVEV (reference sequence). The CDR3 is made up of 14 amino acids. The CDR3 loop is CASSLGRTAQVAFF. CDR3 DNA: TGTGCCAGCAGTTTAGGACGGACAGCCCAGGTCGCTTTCTTT.

J is TRBJ1-1 and V is TRBV7-2; tentative D call: TRBD1 (6 bases). V was clipped by 4 bases and J by 0 bases, with 12 bases between them. Germline V lookup: CDR1 SGHTA, CDR2 FQGNSA. This CDR3 contains 15 residues. The CDR3, as DNA: TGTGCCAGCAGCTCACAGCGACAGGTGAACACTGAAGCTTTCTTT. Translated, it gives CASSSQRQVNTEAFF.

This chain joins TRBV6-6 and TRBJ1-6; tentative D call: TRBD1 (5 bases). CDR1 is MNHNY, CDR2 SVGAGI, per germline (reference sequence). The CDR3 is 16 residues long. Trimming cost V 0 bases and J 8 bases, with 14 bases left between them. CDR3 sequence reads: CASSYSIQGGDSPLHF. CDR3 DNA sequence: TGTGCCAGCAGTTACTCGATCCAGGGAGGGGATTCACCCCTCCACTTT.

The chain is built from TRBV20-1 and TRBJ1-1; tentatively, D is TRBD1 (6 bases). Trimming cost V 0 bases and J 1 base, with 9 bases left between them. CDR1 and CDR2 (germline): DFQATT, SNEGSKA (reference sequence). This CDR3 is 14 amino acids long. In DNA form, the CDR3 reads TGCAGTGCTAGAGACGACAGGACGAACACTGAAGCTTTCTTT. It is translated as CSARDDRTNTEAFF.

The chain recombines TRBV18 with TRBJ1-2; D is unresolved. V shed 4 bases and J shed 4 bases, with 16 bases lying between them. The CDR3 contains 15 residues. The germline gives CDR1 KGHSH, CDR2 LQKENI. As DNA, the CDR3 is TGTGCCAGCTCACAAACGGACCTAAACTTCTATGGCTACACCTTC. Encoded protein: CASSQTDLNFYGYTF.

This CDR3 is CASSHGIYGGEVGNQPQHF. CDR3 bases: TGTGCCAGCAGCCACGGCATTTATGGGGGAGAAGTCGGCAATCAGCCCCAGCATTTT. The rearrangement joins TRBV3-1 to TRBJ1-5; D is possibly TRBD1 (5 bases). The CDR3 totals 19 residues. CDR1 is LGHDT and CDR2 is YNNKEL in the germline V gene (reference sequence). Trimming stripped 3 bases from V and 2 bases from J, with 23 bases between.

This rearrangement joins TRBV29-1 to TRBJ1-2; 9 bases agree with TRBD1. V was clipped by 7 bases and J by 4 bases; unmatched bases: 10. The CDR3 length is 14 residues. Germline V gene data show CDR1 as SQVTM and CDR2 as ANQGSEA. As DNA, the CDR3 is TGCAGCGCCAGTGGCGGGACAGGGAGCTATGGCTACACCTTC. Translating gives CSASGGTGSYGYTF.

This clonotype was counted a few times. The V call is TRBV30, the J call TRBJ2-1; maybe TRBD2 (5 bases). Looked up from germline, CDR1 is GTSNPN and CDR2 is SVGIG (reference sequence). Between the trimmed V and J ends, which lost 1 base and 15 bases, there was a span of 13 bases. This CDR3 comprises 11 residues. This CDR3 reads CAWSARRQPFF. The CDR3 region has the DNA TGTGCCTGGAGTGCCAGGAGGCAGCCGTTCTTC.

This clonotype was counted between two and nine times. The chain joins TRBV20-1 to TRBJ1-4, with 7 bases fitting TRBD1. There are 13 residues in the CDR3. Per the germline V gene, CDR1 is DFQATT and CDR2 is SNEGSKA (reference sequence). Here the CDR3 DNA reads TGCAGGCCAAACAGGGGAGGTGGCGAAAAACTGTTTTTT. It is translated as CRPNRGGGEKLFF.

The CDR3 loop is CASSLWGQGRLETQYF. CDR3 nucleotide sequence: TGTGCCAGCAGTTTATGGGGACAGGGTCGTTTAGAGACCCAGTACTTC. The rearrangement joins TRBV12-3 or TRBV12-4 to TRBJ2-5, with 9 bases fitting TRBD1. The CDR3 runs 16 residues. J lost 4 bases, V lost 2 bases, and 8 bases had no gene match.

This clonotype was observed at least ten times. The rearrangement joins TRBV7-9 to TRBJ1-2; D not resolved. V shed 8 bases and J shed 5 bases, with 18 bases lying between them. CDR3 length: 14 amino acids. The germline gives CDR1 SEHNR, CDR2 FQNEAQ (reference sequence). In DNA, the CDR3 is TGTGCCAGCTCGGCGCGGGGTTTCAATTATGGCTACACCTTC. Residues: CASSARGFNYGYTF.

The chain employs TRBV29-1 and TRBJ2-3; TRBD2 matches at 11 bases. Germline CDR1 and CDR2: SQVTM and ANQGSEA. The length of the CDR3 is 14 residues. With V trimmed by 6 bases and J by 4 bases, 6 bases remained unmatched. The CDR3: CSVVLAGASDTQYF. The CDR3 bases are TGCAGCGTAGTACTAGCGGGAGCATCAGATACGCAGTATTTT.

This clonotype appeared many times. This sequence joins TRBV28 and TRBJ1-1, with D perhaps TRBD1 (5 bases). CDR3 size: 15 residues. V gave up 6 bases and J gave up 4 bases, with 18 bases separating them. CDR1 MDHEN and CDR2 SYDVKM come from the germline V gene. In DNA, the CDR3 is TGTGCCAGCAGACCTATGTTCGGGGGGGTCACTGAAGCTTTCTTT. It encodes CASRPMFGGVTEAFF.

In regard to this clonotype: One junction end does not reproduce the germline sequence, and a read error may be involved. The CDR3 region has the DNA TGTGCCGTTCTTACGAACACTGGAGCTTTCTTT. Protein product: CAVLTNTGAFF. The chain has TRBV2 and TRBJ1-1; no reliable D call. The germline V gene encodes CDR1 SNHLY and CDR2 FYNNEI. CDR3 size: 11 residues.

J is TRBJ2-7 and V is TRBV7-2; D uncertain. The CDR3 length is 12 residues. The V gene's germline CDR1 is SGHTA and CDR2 FQGNSA. Trimming shortened V by 3 bases and J by 3 bases, and 6 bases separated the two germline ends. CDR3 sequence reads: CASSFASYEQYF. The CDR3, as DNA: TGTGCCAGCAGCTTTGCCAGCTACGAGCAGTACTTC.

This clonotype occurred a few times. V is TRBV28 and J is TRBJ2-3; D tentatively reads TRBD1 or TRBD2 (5 bases each). V lost 7 bases, J lost 0 bases, and 17 bases lay in between. The length of the CDR3 is 16 residues. Per germline, CDR1 MDHEN and CDR2 SYDVKM. CDR3 coding DNA: TGTGCCAGCACCGAACCCTGGGACCGAAGCACAGATACGCAGTATTTT. It is translated as CASTEPWDRSTDTQYF.

A few counts support this clonotype. The rearrangement links TRBV29-1 to TRBJ2-1, with 11 bases lining up with TRBD2. This CDR3 is 15 amino acids long. Germline loops: CDR1 SQVTM, CDR2 ANQGSEA. Losses at the gene ends were 4 bases for V and 9 bases for J; bases not matched to a gene: 11. The CDR3 DNA follows: TGCAGCGTTGGGGGGACTAGCGGTGTTTTAGGTGAGCAGTTCTTC. This sequence encodes CSVGGTSGVLGEQFF.

This sequence joins TRBV12-3 or TRBV12-4 and TRBJ2-1, with a possible D match to TRBD1 (5 bases). This CDR3 has 14 amino acids. V gave up 2 bases and J gave up 6 bases, with 11 bases separating them. CDR3: CASSLSGQINEQFF. For the CDR3, the DNA is TGTGCCAGCAGTTTATCCGGACAAATCAATGAGCAGTTCTTC.

This clonotype was found many times. The V call is TRBV18, the J call TRBJ2-7; D is unresolved. Germline loops: CDR1 KGHSH, CDR2 LQKENI. The CDR3 loop spans 12 amino acids. The V end lost 3 bases, the J end lost 5 bases, and 8 bases lay between the germline ends. The DNA for the CDR3 is TGTGCCAGCTCACCCGGCCACGACGAGCAGTACTTC. Its translation: CASSPGHDEQYF.

There are a few counts of this clonotype. V gene TRBV5-8 combines with J gene TRBJ1-2, with D perhaps matching TRBD1 (5 bases). With 2 bases removed from V and 6 bases from J, the gap between germline ends came to 8 bases. The germline CDR1 and CDR2 sequences are SGHTS and YDEGEE. The CDR3 is 12 amino acids. The CDR3 region has the DNA TGTGCCAGCAGCTTTCAGGGTAATGGCTACACCTTC. Translating gives CASSFQGNGYTF.